This T cell receptor (beta chain) was found in a study of T-cell reconstitution after alpha-beta-depleted transplantation in children. This clonotype has ten or more counts. Antigen specificity is unknown. Study observations and caveats: Some patients showed high day-60 TCRbeta diversity, which derived from surviving recipient T cells and thymic progenitors. Reports say that about two months after transplant, the alpha-beta T cells came out of several hundred graft clones that had expanded. Newly generated T cells supplied most T-cell counts and diversity one year post-transplant.

Germline V lookup: CDR1 SGHRS, CDR2 YFSETQ. Trimming took 4 bases from V and 3 from J; bases not matched to a gene: 3. CDR3 size: 14 residues. TCRbeta library preparation incorporated unique molecular identifiers. A single record per CDR3 protein comes from TCRdb applying MiXCR to the PCR reads. The sample lists roughly 180,000 distinct CDR3 sequences; roughly 10% were seen once. The material was PBMCs, obtained before TCRalphabeta/CD19-depleted stem cell transplant. This sequence was found in a boy aged 2-9 years with acute myeloid leukemia, due to receive a stem cell transplant. The gene calls are TRBV5-1 and TRBJ2-7; 11 bases are a match to TRBD2. As DNA, the CDR3 is TGCGCCAGCAGCGTGACTAGCGGGAACTACGAGCAGTACTTC. Translated: CASSVTSGNYEQYF.